A selection of T cell receptor beta chains follows, all from one sample in a study of cytomegalovirus exposure and HLA in healthy donors. Generated by immunoSEQ multiplex PCR, the TCRdb table keeps only in-frame clones and is missing some. Found here are roughly 160,000 clones, around 81% of them singletons; the top ten hold approximately 13%. The source material was PBMCs. These receptors were taken from a woman aged 50 to 60 in good health and CMV-seronegative. The conserved cysteine and the conserved F or W are not part of the CDR3 here.

TRBJ2-1 TRBV7-2 ASSLERLESEQF
TRBJ1-1 TRBV28 ASSLGTVRAEAPPGNTEAF
TRBJ2-2 TRBV20-1 GRGAGGELF
TRBJ2-5 TRBV18 ASSPWTGGLGGETQY
TRBJ1-6 TRBV7-9 SSSPPTAYNSPLH
TRBJ1-5 TRBV2 ASRISQGIGGNQPQH
TRBJ1-4 TRBV2 ASSEGRSTNEKLF
TRBJ1-1 TRBV5-1 ASSLAGTNTEAF
TRBJ1-1 TRBV28 ASSLVAKNTEAF
TRBJ2-1 TRBV6-5 ASGLAGGNEQF
TRBJ2-1 TRBV2 ATRLGTSVFNEQF
TRBJ2-1 TRBV5-1 ASSSQGTVNTEQF
TRBJ1-2 TRBV28 ASSRTLYGYT